This TCR beta chain derives from a study of blood T cell repertoires in COVID-19. Profiling relied on immunoSEQ multiplex PCR, and the TCRdb table lists in-frame clones only, not all of them. Among around 300,000 clones listed, about 90% were seen once. This clonotype was sampled from a woman under 40 who had recovered from COVID-19. The sample consisted of PBMCs or T cells enriched from blood (not recorded which).

The CDR3 DNA reads as TGTGCCAGCAGCCAAAACGGGAATAGCGGGGGAGATACGCAGTATTTT. Protein sequence: CASSQNGNSGGDTQYF. The gene calls are TRBV3-1 (or the pseudogene TRBV3-2) and TRBJ2-3; 9 bases align to TRBD2. Looked up from germline, CDR1 is LGHDT and CDR2 is YNNKEL (reference sequence). The length of the CDR3 is 16 residues. V gave up 2 bases and J gave up 5 bases; unmatched junction bases: 8.